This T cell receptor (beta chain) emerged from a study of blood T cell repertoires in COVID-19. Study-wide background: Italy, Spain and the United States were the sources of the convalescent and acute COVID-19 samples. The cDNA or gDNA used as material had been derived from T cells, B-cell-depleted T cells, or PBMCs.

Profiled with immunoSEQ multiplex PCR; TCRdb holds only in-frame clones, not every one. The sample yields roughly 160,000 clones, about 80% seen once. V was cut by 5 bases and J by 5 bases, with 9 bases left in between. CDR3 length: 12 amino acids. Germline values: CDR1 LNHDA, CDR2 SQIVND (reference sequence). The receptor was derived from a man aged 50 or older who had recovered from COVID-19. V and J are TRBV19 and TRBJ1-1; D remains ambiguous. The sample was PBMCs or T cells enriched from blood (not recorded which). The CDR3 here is CASSLAGTEAFF. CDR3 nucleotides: TGTGCCAGTAGTCTCGCGGGAACTGAAGCTTTCTTT.